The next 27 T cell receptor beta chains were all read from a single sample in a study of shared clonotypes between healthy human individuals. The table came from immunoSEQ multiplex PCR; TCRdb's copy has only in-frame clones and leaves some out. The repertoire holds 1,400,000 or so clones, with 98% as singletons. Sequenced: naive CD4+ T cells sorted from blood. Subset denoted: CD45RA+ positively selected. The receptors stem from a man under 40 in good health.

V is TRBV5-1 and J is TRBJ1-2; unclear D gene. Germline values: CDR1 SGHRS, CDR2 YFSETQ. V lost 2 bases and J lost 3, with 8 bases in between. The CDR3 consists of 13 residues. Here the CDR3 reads CASSFQVHYGYTF. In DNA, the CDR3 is TGCGCCAGCAGCTTCCAAGTGCACTATGGCTACACCTTC.

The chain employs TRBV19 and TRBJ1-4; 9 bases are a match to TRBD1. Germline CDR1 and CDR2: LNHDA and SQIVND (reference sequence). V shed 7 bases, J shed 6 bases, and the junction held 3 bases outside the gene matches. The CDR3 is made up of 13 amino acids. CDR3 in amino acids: CASMRQGDEKLFF. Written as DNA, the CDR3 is TGTGCCAGTATGAGACAGGGGGATGAAAAACTGTTTTTT.

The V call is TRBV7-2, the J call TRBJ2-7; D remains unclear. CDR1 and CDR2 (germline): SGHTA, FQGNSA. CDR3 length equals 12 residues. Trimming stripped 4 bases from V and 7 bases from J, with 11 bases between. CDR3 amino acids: CASSWSGLEQYF. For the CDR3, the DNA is TGTGCCAGCAGCTGGTCTGGCTTGGAGCAGTACTTC.

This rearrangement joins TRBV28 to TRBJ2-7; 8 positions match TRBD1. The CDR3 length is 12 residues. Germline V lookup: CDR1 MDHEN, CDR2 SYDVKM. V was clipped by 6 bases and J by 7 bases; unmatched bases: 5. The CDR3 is CASRDRAREQYF. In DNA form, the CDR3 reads TGTGCCAGCAGGGACAGGGCGCGGGAGCAGTACTTC.

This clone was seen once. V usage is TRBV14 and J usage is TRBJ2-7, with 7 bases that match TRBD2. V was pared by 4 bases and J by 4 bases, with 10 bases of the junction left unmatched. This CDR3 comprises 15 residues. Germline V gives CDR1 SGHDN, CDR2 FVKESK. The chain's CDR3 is CASSLEAGVGYEQYF. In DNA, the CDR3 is TGTGCCAGCAGCCTGGAGGCGGGGGTTGGATACGAGCAGTACTTC.

The CDR3 spells CASSPGGATGELFF. CDR3 nucleotides: TGTGCCAGCAGCCCGGGGGGGGCTACCGGGGAGCTGTTTTTT. The chain couples TRBV11-2 to TRBJ2-2; 8 positions match TRBD2. The germline gives CDR1 SGHAT, CDR2 FQNNGV. The CDR3 runs to 14 residues. Trimming took 5 bases from V and 5 from J; bases not matched to a gene: 4.

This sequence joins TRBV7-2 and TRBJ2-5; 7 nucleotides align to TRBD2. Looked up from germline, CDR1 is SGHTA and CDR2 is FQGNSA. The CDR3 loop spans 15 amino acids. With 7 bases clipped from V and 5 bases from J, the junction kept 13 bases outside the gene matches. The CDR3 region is CASTHLGEGLETQYF. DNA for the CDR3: TGTGCCAGCACCCATTTGGGGGAGGGCCTCGAGACCCAGTACTTC.

Here the CDR3 reads CSVLQGVGEAFF. Written as DNA, the CDR3 is TGCAGCGTTCTACAGGGGGTTGGGGAAGCTTTCTTT. J is TRBJ1-1 and V is TRBV29-1; TRBD1 matches at 8 bases. Germline CDR1 SQVTM, CDR2 ANQGSEA. The CDR3 is 12 amino acids. With 5 bases clipped from V and 8 bases from J, the junction kept 7 bases outside the gene matches.

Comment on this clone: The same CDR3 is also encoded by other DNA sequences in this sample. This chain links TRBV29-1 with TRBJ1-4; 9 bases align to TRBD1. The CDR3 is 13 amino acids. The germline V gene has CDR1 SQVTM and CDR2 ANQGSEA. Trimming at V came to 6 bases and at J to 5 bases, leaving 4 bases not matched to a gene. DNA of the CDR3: TGCAGCGTAGGACAGGGGTTAAATGAAAAACTGTTTTTT. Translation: CSVGQGLNEKLFF.

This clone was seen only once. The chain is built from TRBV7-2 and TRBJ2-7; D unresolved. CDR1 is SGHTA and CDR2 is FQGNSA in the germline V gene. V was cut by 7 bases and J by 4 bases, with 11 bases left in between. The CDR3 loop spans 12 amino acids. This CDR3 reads CASTKSVYEQYF. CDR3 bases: TGTGCCAGCACCAAATCCGTTTACGAGCAGTACTTC.

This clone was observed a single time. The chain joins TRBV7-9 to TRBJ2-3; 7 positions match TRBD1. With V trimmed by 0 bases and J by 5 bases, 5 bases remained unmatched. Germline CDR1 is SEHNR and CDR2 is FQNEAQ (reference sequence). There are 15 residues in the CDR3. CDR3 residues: CASSLAAGTEDTQYF. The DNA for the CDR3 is TGTGCCAGCAGCTTAGCGGCAGGGACAGAAGATACGCAGTATTTT.

This CDR3 reads CSGDRGQSTDTQYF. The CDR3 DNA sequence: TGCAGCGGGGACAGGGGCCAGAGTACAGATACGCAGTATTTT. This sequence joins TRBV29-1 and TRBJ2-3, with 10 bases identical to TRBD1. V gave up 7 bases and J gave up 3 bases; unmatched junction bases: 7. The CDR3 runs to 14 residues. The germline CDR1 and CDR2 sequences are SQVTM and ANQGSEA.

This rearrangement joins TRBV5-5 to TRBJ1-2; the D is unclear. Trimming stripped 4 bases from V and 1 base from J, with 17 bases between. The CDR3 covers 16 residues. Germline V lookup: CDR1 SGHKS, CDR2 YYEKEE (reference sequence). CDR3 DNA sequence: TGTGCCAGCAGCCTCCCCCCGGTAGAGATTAACTATGGCTACACCTTC. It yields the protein CASSLPPVEINYGYTF.

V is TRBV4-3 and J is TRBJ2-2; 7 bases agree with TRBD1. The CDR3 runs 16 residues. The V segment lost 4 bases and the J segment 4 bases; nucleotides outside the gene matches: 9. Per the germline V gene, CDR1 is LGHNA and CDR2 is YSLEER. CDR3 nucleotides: TGCGCCAGCAGCCGCCGTACAGGGGCGGTCACCGGGGAGCTGTTTTTT. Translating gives CASSRRTGAVTGELFF.

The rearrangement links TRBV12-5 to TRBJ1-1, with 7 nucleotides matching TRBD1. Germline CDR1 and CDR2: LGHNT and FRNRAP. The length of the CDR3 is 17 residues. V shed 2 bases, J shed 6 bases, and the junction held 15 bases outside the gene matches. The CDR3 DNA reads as TGTGCTAGTGGTTTGTCCGGATTAGACAGGGAGCAATCTGAAGCTTTCTTT. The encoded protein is CASGLSGLDREQSEAFF. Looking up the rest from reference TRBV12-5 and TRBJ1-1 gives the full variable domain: DARVTQTPRHKVTEMGQEVTMRCQPILGHNTVFWYRQTMMQGLELLAYFRNRAPLDDSGMPKDRFSAEMPDATLATLKIQPSEPRDSAVYFCASGLSGLDREQSEAFFGQGTRLTVV.

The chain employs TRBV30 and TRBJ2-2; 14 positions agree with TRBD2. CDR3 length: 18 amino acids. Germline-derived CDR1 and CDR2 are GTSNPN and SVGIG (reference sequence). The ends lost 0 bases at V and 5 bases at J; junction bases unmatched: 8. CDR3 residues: CAWSVPGLAGVATGELFF. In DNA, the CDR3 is TGTGCCTGGAGTGTACCGGGACTAGCGGGAGTGGCGACCGGGGAGCTGTTTTTT.

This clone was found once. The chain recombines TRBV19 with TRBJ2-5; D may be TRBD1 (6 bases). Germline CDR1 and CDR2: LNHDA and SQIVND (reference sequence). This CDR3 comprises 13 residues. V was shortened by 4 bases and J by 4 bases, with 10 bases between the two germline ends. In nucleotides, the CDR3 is TGTGCCAGTAGTAGCCGCAGGGGAGAGACCCAGTACTTC. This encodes CASSSRRGETQYF.

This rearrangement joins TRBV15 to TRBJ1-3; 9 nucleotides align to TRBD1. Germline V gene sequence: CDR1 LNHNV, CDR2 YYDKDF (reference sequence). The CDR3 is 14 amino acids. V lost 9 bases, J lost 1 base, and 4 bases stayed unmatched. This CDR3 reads CATTGGFSGNTIYF. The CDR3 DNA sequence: TGTGCCACTACAGGGGGCTTTTCTGGAAACACCATATATTTT.

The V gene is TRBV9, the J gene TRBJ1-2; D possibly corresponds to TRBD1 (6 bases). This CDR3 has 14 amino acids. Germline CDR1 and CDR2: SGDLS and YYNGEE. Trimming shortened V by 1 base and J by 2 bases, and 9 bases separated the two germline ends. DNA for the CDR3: TGTGCCAGCAGCGTACTCCAGGGGAACTATGGCTACACCTTC. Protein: CASSVLQGNYGYTF.

The DNA for the CDR3 is TGCGCCAGCAAGGCAGGGACTCTGTCTGGGGAGACCCAGTACTTC. Translating it yields CASKAGTLSGETQYF. The chain joins TRBV5-1 to TRBJ2-5; the D gene is possibly TRBD2 (6 bases). Germline CDR1 reads SGHRS; CDR2 reads YFSETQ. V lost 6 bases and J lost 5, with 20 bases in between. CDR3 length: 15 amino acids.

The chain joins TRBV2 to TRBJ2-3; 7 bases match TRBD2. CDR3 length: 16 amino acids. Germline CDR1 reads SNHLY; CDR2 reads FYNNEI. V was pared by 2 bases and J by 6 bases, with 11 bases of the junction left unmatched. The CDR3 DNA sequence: TGTGCCAGCAGTGAAATTGCTCTCGGGAGGTCCGATACGCAGTATTTT. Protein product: CASSEIALGRSDTQYF.

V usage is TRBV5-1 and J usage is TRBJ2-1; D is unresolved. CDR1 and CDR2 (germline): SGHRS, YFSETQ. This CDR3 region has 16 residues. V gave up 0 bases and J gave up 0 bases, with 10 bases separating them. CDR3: CASSLAPGSSYNEQFF. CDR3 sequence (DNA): TGCGCCAGCAGCTTGGCCCCGGGTAGCTCCTACAATGAGCAGTTCTTC.

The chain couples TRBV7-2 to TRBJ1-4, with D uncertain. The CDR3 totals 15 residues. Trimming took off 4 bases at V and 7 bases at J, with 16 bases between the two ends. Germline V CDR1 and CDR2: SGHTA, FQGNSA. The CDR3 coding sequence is TGTGCCAGCAGCTCGGTTCAGGTTGCGGTTGAAAAACTGTTTTTT. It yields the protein CASSSVQVAVEKLFF.

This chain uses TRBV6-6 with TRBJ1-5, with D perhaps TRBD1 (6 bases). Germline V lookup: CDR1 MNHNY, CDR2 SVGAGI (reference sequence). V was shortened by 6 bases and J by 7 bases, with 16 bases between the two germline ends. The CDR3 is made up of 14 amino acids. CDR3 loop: CASSPRGPNQPQHF. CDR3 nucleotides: TGTGCCAGCAGCCCCAGGGGTCCCAACCAGCCCCAGCATTTT.

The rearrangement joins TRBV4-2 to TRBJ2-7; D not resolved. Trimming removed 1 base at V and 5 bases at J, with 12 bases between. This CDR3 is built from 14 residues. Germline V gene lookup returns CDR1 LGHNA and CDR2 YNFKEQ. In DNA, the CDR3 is TGTGCCAGCAGCCAAGGTGGGGAAGGCCACGAGCAGTACTTC. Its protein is CASSQGGEGHEQYF.

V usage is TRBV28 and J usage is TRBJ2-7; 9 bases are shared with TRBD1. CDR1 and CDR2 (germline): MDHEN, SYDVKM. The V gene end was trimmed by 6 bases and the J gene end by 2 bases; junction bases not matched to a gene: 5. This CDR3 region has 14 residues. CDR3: CASRGQGMPYEQYF. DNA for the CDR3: TGTGCCAGCAGGGGACAGGGAATGCCCTACGAGCAGTACTTC.

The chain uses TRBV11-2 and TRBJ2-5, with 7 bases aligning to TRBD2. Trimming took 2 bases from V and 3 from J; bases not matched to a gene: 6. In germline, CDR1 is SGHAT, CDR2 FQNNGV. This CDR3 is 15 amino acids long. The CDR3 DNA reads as TGTGCCAGCAGCTTATGGGGGGGAACGGAAGAGACCCAGTACTTC. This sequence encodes CASSLWGGTEETQYF.